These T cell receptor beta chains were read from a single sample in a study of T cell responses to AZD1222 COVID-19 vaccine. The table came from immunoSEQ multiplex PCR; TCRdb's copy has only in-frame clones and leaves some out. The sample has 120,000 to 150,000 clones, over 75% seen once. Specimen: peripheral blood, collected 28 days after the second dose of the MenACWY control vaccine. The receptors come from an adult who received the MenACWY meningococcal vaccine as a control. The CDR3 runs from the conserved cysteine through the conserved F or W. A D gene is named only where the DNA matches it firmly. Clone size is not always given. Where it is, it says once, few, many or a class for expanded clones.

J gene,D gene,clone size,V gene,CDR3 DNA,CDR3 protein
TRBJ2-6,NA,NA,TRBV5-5,TGTGCCAGCAGCTTCGGGGTCTCTGGGGCCAACGTCCTGACTTTC,CASSFGVSGANVLTF
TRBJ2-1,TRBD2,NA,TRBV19,TGTGCCAGTAGTTTCGGCGGGGGGGCCTACAATGAGCAGTTCTTC,CASSFGGGAYNEQFF
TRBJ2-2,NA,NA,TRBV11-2,TGTGCCAGCAGCTTAGGTTATGTGGGAGGGAACACCGGGGAGCTGTTTTTT,CASSLGYVGGNTGELFF
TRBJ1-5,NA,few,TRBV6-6,TGTGCCAGCAACCTACTCGGGCAAAGCAATCAGCCCCAGCATTTT,CASNLLGQSNQPQHF
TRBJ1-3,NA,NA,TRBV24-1,TGTGCCACCACATCCTACGGGGGGGCCTCTGGAAACACCATATATTTT,CATTSYGGASGNTIYF
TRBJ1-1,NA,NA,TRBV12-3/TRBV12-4,TGTGCCAGCAGTTTACAGGCGAACACTGAAGCTTTCTTT,CASSLQANTEAFF
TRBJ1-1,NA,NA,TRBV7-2,TGTGCCAGCAGCTTCCAGAACACTGAAGCTTTCTTT,CASSFQNTEAFF
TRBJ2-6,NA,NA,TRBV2,TGTGCCAGCAGTGAAGCGAGGACCCCTGGGGCCAACGTCCTGACTTTC,CASSEARTPGANVLTF
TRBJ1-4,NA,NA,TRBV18,TGTGCCAGCTCACCACACCCGGGGCCCCAAGGACTGTTTTTT,CASSPHPGPQGLFF
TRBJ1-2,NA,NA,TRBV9,TGTGCCAGCAGCCCCCGGGGAGGGAACTATGGCTACACCTTC,CASSPRGGNYGYTF
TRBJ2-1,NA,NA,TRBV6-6,TGTGCCAGCAGATCTGGCAATGAGCAGTTCTTC,CASRSGNEQFF
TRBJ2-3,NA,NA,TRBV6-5,TGTGCCAGCAGCGGACGCCGGGAAGGAACAGATACGCAGTATTTT,CASSGRREGTDTQYF
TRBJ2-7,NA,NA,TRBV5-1,TGCGCCAGCAGCTTCAGAGAGGCCGCCTACGAGCAGTACTTC,CASSFREAAYEQYF
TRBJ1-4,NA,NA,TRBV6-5,TGTGCCAGCGGGGACGGTATTGTCAGTCTGTTTTTT,CASGDGIVSLFF
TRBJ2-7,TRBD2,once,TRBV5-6,TGTGCCAGCAGCTCCCTAGCGGGAGGTTATCGCGGCAACGAGCAGTACTTC,CASSSLAGGYRGNEQYF
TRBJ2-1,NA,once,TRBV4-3,TGCGCCAGCAGCCAGATGGGAGCCGCCAGGGGAGGTGAGCAGTTCTTC,CASSQMGAARGGEQFF
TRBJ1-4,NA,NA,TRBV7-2,TGTGCCAGCAGATCCCCAGGCGGTAGTGAAAAACTGTTTTTT,CASRSPGGSEKLFF
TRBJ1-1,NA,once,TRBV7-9,TGTGCCAGCAGCTTAAGAGGGGACCTCGAAGCTTTCTTT,CASSLRGDLEAFF
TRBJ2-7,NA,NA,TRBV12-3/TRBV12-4,TGTGCCAGCAGCCGAACAGGGCCCTACGAGCAGTACTTC,CASSRTGPYEQYF
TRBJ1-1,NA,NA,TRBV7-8,TGTGCCAGCAGCTTAGTGGGGGCCTACGCGAACACTGAAGCTTTCTTT,CASSLVGAYANTEAFF
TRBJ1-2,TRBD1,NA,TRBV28,TGTGCCAGCACCTCGGGGGGGACAGGGAGCTATGGCTACACCTTC,CASTSGGTGSYGYTF
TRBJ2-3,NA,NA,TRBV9,TGTGCCAGCAGCGTAGCAGCGGACACAGATACGCAGTATTTT,CASSVAADTDTQYF
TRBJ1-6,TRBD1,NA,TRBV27,TGTGCCAGCAGTCCCGGGACAGGTGATAATTCACCCCTCCACTTT,CASSPGTGDNSPLHF
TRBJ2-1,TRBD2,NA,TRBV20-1,TGCAGTGCTAGTGACCTGACTAGCGGGAGAGGGAGTGAGCAGTTCTTC,CSASDLTSGRGSEQFF
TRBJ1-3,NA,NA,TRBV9,TGTGCCAGCAGCGTAGTAGGGCCTGGAAACACCATATATTTT,CASSVVGPGNTIYF
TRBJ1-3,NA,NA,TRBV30,TGTGCCTGTCATACGGGACTGACTGGAAACACCATATATTTT,CACHTGLTGNTIYF
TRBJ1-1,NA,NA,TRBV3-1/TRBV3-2,TGTGCCAGCAGCCGGACACTAAGCACTGAAGCTTTCTTT,CASSRTLSTEAFF